These 21 T cell receptor beta chains share one sample of origin, sequenced in a study of blood T cell repertoires in COVID-19. Sequencing was performed with immunoSEQ multiplex PCR; in TCRdb, only in-frame clones are kept and a portion is missing. The data contain under 300,000 clones, 65% to 90% of them singletons. Sequencing was performed on peripheral blood. These receptors all come from a woman aged 70-85 years with COVID-19, enrolled during active disease.

This rearrangement joins TRBV29-1 to TRBJ2-5, with TRBD2 matching 9 bases. This CDR3 has 14 amino acids. J lost 6 bases, V lost 4 bases, and 9 bases had no gene match. The germline gives CDR1 SQVTM, CDR2 ANQGSEA. The CDR3 protein is CSVGSAGGPKTQYF. CDR3 DNA: TGCAGCGTTGGGTCCGCGGGGGGGCCGAAGACCCAGTACTTC.

The CDR3 DNA reads TGTGCCAGCAGCGCGCAACTAGCGGGGGTACCAGATACGCAGTATTTT. Protein sequence: CASSAQLAGVPDTQYF. The chain uses TRBV9 and TRBJ2-3, with 11 bases matching TRBD2. The CDR3 runs 16 residues. V shed 3 bases, J shed 4 bases, and the junction held 7 bases outside the gene matches. The germline V gene has CDR1 SGDLS and CDR2 YYNGEE.

The chain employs TRBV25-1 and TRBJ1-3; a weak D match, TRBD1 (6 bases). V was clipped by 6 bases and J by 2 bases, with 8 bases between them. Looked up from germline, CDR1 is MGHDK and CDR2 is SYGVNS. The CDR3 has 13 amino acids. CDR3 protein: CASRTGTGNTIYF. CDR3 coding DNA: TGTGCCAGCAGGACAGGTACTGGAAACACCATATATTTT. Based on the CDR3 plus reference TRBV25-1 and TRBJ1-3, the full variable domain is EADIYQTPRYLVIGTGKKITLECSQTMGHDKMYWYQQDPGMELHLIHYSYGVNSTEKGDLSSESTVSRIRTEHFPLTLESARPSHTSQYLCASRTGTGNTIYFGEGSWLTVV.

The chain carries TRBV24-1 and TRBJ2-3; no firm D call. With 10 bases removed from V and 2 bases from J, the gap between germline ends came to 9 bases. The CDR3 runs 12 residues. Germline assignment: CDR1 KGHDR and CDR2 SFDVKD. The CDR3 protein is CATGSSTDTQYF. CDR3 DNA sequence: TGTGCCACGGGCAGCTCCACAGATACGCAGTATTTT.

The chain has TRBV30 and TRBJ2-3, with 8 positions matching TRBD2. CDR1 and CDR2 (germline): GTSNPN, SVGIG (reference sequence). The CDR3 runs 16 residues. V lost 0 bases, J lost 2 bases, and 7 bases stayed unmatched. Written as DNA, the CDR3 is TGTGCCTGGAGTGTACAGCGGGGGCCTACCACAGATACGCAGTATTTT. Its protein is CAWSVQRGPTTDTQYF.

V usage is TRBV30 and J usage is TRBJ1-2, with unresolved D. CDR1 is GTSNPN, CDR2 SVGIG, per germline (reference sequence). Trimming took 0 bases from V and 0 from J, leaving 17 bases between them. This CDR3 comprises 17 residues. The DNA for the CDR3 is TGTGCCTGGAGTGTAAGTTGGCAGGCCACCTCTAACTATGGCTACACCTTC. It codes for CAWSVSWQATSNYGYTF.

The chain couples TRBV3-1 (or the pseudogene TRBV3-2) to TRBJ2-4; D may be TRBD1 (6 bases). Germline CDR1 and CDR2: LGHDT and YNNKEL (reference sequence). Between the trimmed V and J ends, which lost 1 base and 3 bases, there was a span of 16 bases. The CDR3 is 17 amino acids. For the CDR3, the DNA is TGTGCCAGCAGCCAAGTTGCGCAGGGGATGGTCAAAAACATTCAGTACTTC. Its protein is CASSQVAQGMVKNIQYF.

The V gene is TRBV19, the J gene TRBJ2-7; 10 bases align to TRBD2. The length of the CDR3 is 15 residues. The germline V gene encodes CDR1 LNHDA and CDR2 SQIVND (reference sequence). Unmatched junction bases numbered 2, after V lost 3 bases and J lost 0 bases. CDR3 DNA: TGTGCCAGTAGTATTAGCGGGGGGACCTCCTACGAGCAGTACTTC. Its protein is CASSISGGTSYEQYF. Full variable domain (outside the CDR3, taken from reference TRBV19 and TRBJ2-7): DGGITQSPKYLFRKEGQNVTLSCEQNLNHDAMYWYRQDPGQGLRLIYYSQIVNDFQKGDIAEGYSVSREKKESFPLTVTSAQKNPTAFYLCASSISGGTSYEQYFGPGTRLTVT.

The chain has TRBV3-1 (or the pseudogene TRBV3-2) and TRBJ2-3; D perhaps matches TRBD1 (5 bases). V dropped 0 bases and J dropped 2 bases, with 12 bases sitting between them. The CDR3 has 16 amino acids. Germline lookup yields CDR1 LGHDT and CDR2 YNNKEL (reference sequence). The CDR3 bases are TGTGCCAGCAGCCAAGAACTCGAAGGGGACACAGATACGCAGTATTTT. It yields the protein CASSQELEGDTDTQYF.

V is TRBV5-4 and J is TRBJ2-3; TRBD2 matches 9 bases. With 6 bases clipped from V and 4 bases from J, the junction kept 6 bases outside the gene matches. The length of the CDR3 is 14 residues. Per germline, CDR1 SGHNT and CDR2 YYREEE (reference sequence). The CDR3 nucleotides are TGTGCCAGCAAGCGCGGGGGGGCGGCAGATACGCAGTATTTT. Translation: CASKRGGAADTQYF.

The CDR3 protein is CASSLGGQPNQPQHF. The CDR3 DNA follows: TGTGCCAGCAGCTTGGGTGGACAGCCGAATCAGCCCCAGCATTTT. The V gene is TRBV5-4, the J gene TRBJ1-5, with D possibly being TRBD1 (6 bases). Germline loops: CDR1 SGHNT, CDR2 YYREEE (reference sequence). V was clipped by 0 bases and J by 4 bases, with 11 bases between them. This CDR3 has 15 amino acids. Looking up the rest from reference TRBV5-4 and TRBJ1-5 gives the full variable domain: ETGVTQSPTHLIKTRGQQVTLRCSSQSGHNTVSWYQQALGQGPQFIFQYYREEENGRGNFPPRFSGLQFPNYSSELNVNALELDDSALYLCASSLGGQPNQPQHFGDGTRLSIL.

The J gene is TRBJ1-4, the V gene TRBV18, with a tentative D call TRBD1 (6 bases). Germline assignment: CDR1 KGHSH and CDR2 LQKENI. This CDR3 is built from 13 residues. V was trimmed by 5 bases and J by 5 bases, leaving 9 bases between them. The CDR3 is CASSFGQNEKLFF. The CDR3 DNA follows: TGTGCCAGCTCATTCGGACAGAATGAAAAACTGTTTTTT.

As DNA, the CDR3 is TGTGCCAGTAGAATTAGCGGAAACACCGGGGAGCTGTTTTTT. It translates to CASRISGNTGELFF. The genes are TRBV19 and TRBJ2-2, with D perhaps matching TRBD2 (6 bases). The germline V gene encodes CDR1 LNHDA and CDR2 SQIVND (reference sequence). CDR3 length: 14 amino acids. Trimming removed 6 bases at V and 2 bases at J, with 10 bases between. The variable domain in full, completed from reference TRBV19 and TRBJ2-2, reads DGGITQSPKYLFRKEGQNVTLSCEQNLNHDAMYWYRQDPGQGLRLIYYSQIVNDFQKGDIAEGYSVSREKKESFPLTVTSAQKNPTAFYLCASRISGNTGELFFGEGSRLTVL.

This chain uses TRBV5-4 with TRBJ1-5; perhaps TRBD1 as D (5 bases). CDR3 length: 13 amino acids. V dropped 3 bases and J dropped 4 bases, with 8 bases sitting between them. Germline loops: CDR1 SGHNT, CDR2 YYREEE (reference sequence). CDR3 in amino acids: CASSSDSNQPQHF. CDR3 DNA: TGTGCCAGCAGCTCCGACAGTAATCAGCCCCAGCATTTT.

The V call is TRBV5-4, the J call TRBJ1-6; maybe TRBD1 (6 bases). The germline V gene encodes CDR1 SGHNT and CDR2 YYREEE (reference sequence). CDR3 length: 14 amino acids. The ends were cut back, 4 bases at V and 9 bases at J, with 14 bases in the middle. In nucleotides, the CDR3 is TGTGCCAGCAGCATCGGACAGCCGGCTTCACCCCTCCACTTT. This translates into CASSIGQPASPLHF.

This clone is a singleton in its sample. This rearrangement joins TRBV30 to TRBJ1-2, with 7 bases lining up with TRBD1. CDR3 length: 19 amino acids. Germline V gene data show CDR1 as GTSNPN and CDR2 as SVGIG (reference sequence). Losses at the gene ends were 0 bases for V and 2 bases for J; bases not matched to a gene: 18. The CDR3 protein is CAWSVGTAFLGRFNYGYTF. CDR3 bases: TGTGCCTGGAGTGTAGGGACAGCGTTTTTGGGGCGTTTCAACTATGGCTACACCTTC.

V is TRBV7-8 and J is TRBJ1-5, with 7 positions matching TRBD1. The CDR3 has 14 amino acids. With V trimmed by 5 bases and J by 5 bases, 6 bases remained unmatched. Germline CDR1 reads SGHVS; CDR2 reads FQNEAQ. In nucleotides, the CDR3 is TGTGCCAGCAGCCGAGGGGGCGCCGATCAGCCCCAGCATTTT. This codes for CASSRGGADQPQHF.

The chain employs TRBV10-1 and TRBJ1-3; perhaps TRBD1 as D (5 bases). The germline V gene encodes CDR1 WNHNN and CDR2 SYGVQD (reference sequence). The CDR3 loop spans 13 amino acids. Trimming cost V 6 bases and J 1 base, with 7 bases left between them. The CDR3 reads CASSTGSGNTIYF. DNA for the CDR3: TGCGCCAGCAGCACAGGTTCTGGAAACACCATATATTTT.

J is TRBJ1-6 and V is TRBV5-1, with TRBD1 as a possible D gene (5 bases). CDR1 and CDR2 from the germline V gene are SGHRS and YFSETQ. Between the trimmed V and J ends, which lost 0 bases and 7 bases, there was a span of 14 bases. This CDR3 comprises 16 residues. Written as DNA, the CDR3 is TGCGCCAGCAGCTTGGGAGGGACGGAGGGGAATTCACCCCTCCACTTT. Residues: CASSLGGTEGNSPLHF.

J is TRBJ2-7 and V is TRBV2; TRBD2 matches at 13 bases. This CDR3 is built from 16 residues. V gave up 4 bases and J gave up 3 bases; unmatched junction bases: 6. In germline, CDR1 is SNHLY, CDR2 FYNNEI. The CDR3 nucleotides read TGTGCCAGCAGTGGGACTAGCGGGGGCTTATTCTACGAGCAGTACTTC. This translates into CASSGTSGGLFYEQYF.

The CDR3 DNA reads TGTGCCAGCAGCCTCCTGTACCAAGAGACCCAGTACTTC. Amino acid sequence: CASSLLYQETQYF. This rearrangement joins TRBV7-2 to TRBJ2-5; no firm D call. V lost 5 bases, J lost 0 bases, and 7 bases lay in between. CDR1 and CDR2 (germline): SGHTA, FQGNSA. The CDR3 has 13 residues.